This T cell receptor beta chain stems from a study of T cells in Graves' hyperthyroidism and ophthalmopathy. Template material for amplifying TCR beta CDR3 regions consisted of RNA transcripts. First-round RT-PCR targeting the TCR CDR3 was performed with the HTBI primer set. MiXCR, run by TCRdb on the multiplex PCR reads, gives a single entry per CDR3 protein. The profile shows approximately 590,000 distinct CDR3 sequences, around 46% of them singletons. This clonotype was counted at least ten times. The CDR3 length is 15 residues. Trimming cost V 2 bases and J 9 bases; bases outside gene matches: 7. Germline CDR1 SGHTA, CDR2 FQGNSA. Patients with uncontrolled infections, other autoimmune diseases, pregnancy or lactation were excluded. Diagnoses rested on clinical symptoms, serum thyroxine and TRAb, thyroid ultrasound and orbital computed tomography.

The chain is built from TRBV7-2 and TRBJ1-6; TRBD1 aligns across 7 bases. The sequenced sample was peripheral blood or thyroid tissue (not recorded which). The receptor was isolated from a woman aged 18-35 years with Graves' hyperthyroidism. DNA for the CDR3: TGTGCCAGCAGCTTACAGGGGGAAGAGAGTTCACCCCTCCACTTT. Protein product: CASSLQGEESSPLHF.